The source of this TCR beta chain is a study of cytomegalovirus exposure and HLA in healthy donors. In the study overall: Earlier results showed roughly 120 million unique TCR beta sequences derived from some 180 million T cells. The study's findings and limits: Judged likely to be a sequencing artifact was a cluster of highly shared sequence variants. The study designated 150 to 200 TCR beta chains cytomegalovirus-associated. Some V segments, TRBV6-2 and TRBV6-3 among them, were indistinguishable and were therefore excluded.

Note on this clone: What it recognizes is unknown.

It was with 60 Vbeta and 13 Jbeta primers that the PCR ran. Sequenced by immunoSEQ multiplex PCR; TCRdb stores in-frame clones only, minus some. The sample lists about 98,000 clones, around 75% occurring once. V dropped 0 bases and J dropped 8 bases, with 16 bases sitting between them. CDR3 length: 15 amino acids. Germline CDR1 and CDR2: MGHRA and YSYEKL. Sequenced input: PBMCs. The sequence came from a man aged 18 to 35 in good health and CMV-seropositive. The V call is TRBV4-1, the J call TRBJ1-1, with unresolved D. The CDR3 reads CASSQDLGIRREAFF. In DNA, the CDR3 is TGCGCCAGCAGCCAAGATCTTGGGATCAGGAGGGAAGCTTTCTTT.